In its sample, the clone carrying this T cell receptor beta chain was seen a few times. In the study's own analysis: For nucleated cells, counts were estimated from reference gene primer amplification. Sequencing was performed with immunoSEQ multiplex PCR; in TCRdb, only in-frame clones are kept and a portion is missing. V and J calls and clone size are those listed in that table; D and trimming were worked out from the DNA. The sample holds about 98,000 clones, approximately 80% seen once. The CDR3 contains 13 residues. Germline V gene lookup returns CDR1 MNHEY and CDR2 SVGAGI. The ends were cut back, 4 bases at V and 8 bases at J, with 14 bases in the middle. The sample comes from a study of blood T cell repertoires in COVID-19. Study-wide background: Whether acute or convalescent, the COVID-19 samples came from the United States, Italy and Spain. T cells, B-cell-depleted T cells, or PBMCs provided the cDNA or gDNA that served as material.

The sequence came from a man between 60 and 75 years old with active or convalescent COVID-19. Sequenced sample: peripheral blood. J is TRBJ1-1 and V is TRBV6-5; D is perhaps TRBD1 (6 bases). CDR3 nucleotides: TGTGCCAGCAGTTTTTTCGATGGGGGCGAAGCTTTCTTT. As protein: CASSFFDGGEAFF.